This T cell receptor (beta chain) was obtained from a study of blood T cell repertoires in COVID-19. Whole-study context: Italy, Spain and the United States were the sources of the convalescent and acute COVID-19 samples. T cells, B-cell-depleted T cells, or PBMCs provided the cDNA or gDNA that served as material.

In the original workflow: Estimation of nucleated cell counts was performed using reference gene primer amplification. The data were produced by immunoSEQ multiplex PCR, yet TCRdb's version contains in-frame clones alone and is incomplete. For V, J and clone size, that table is used; D and trimming come from the DNA. The repertoire holds over 95,000 clones, with about 88% as singletons. The ends were cut back, 5 bases at V and 1 base at J, with 13 bases in the middle. CDR1 is SGHTA and CDR2 is FQGNSA in the germline V gene. This CDR3 has 15 residues. This chain joins TRBV7-2 and TRBJ2-3; possibly TRBD1 for D (5 bases). The sequence was obtained from a woman between 65 and 79 years old who had recovered from COVID-19. The specimen was peripheral blood. The CDR3 DNA follows: TGTGCCAGCAGCCTAGGGCAGGGTCGCACAGATACGCAGTATTTT. Translating gives CASSLGQGRTDTQYF.